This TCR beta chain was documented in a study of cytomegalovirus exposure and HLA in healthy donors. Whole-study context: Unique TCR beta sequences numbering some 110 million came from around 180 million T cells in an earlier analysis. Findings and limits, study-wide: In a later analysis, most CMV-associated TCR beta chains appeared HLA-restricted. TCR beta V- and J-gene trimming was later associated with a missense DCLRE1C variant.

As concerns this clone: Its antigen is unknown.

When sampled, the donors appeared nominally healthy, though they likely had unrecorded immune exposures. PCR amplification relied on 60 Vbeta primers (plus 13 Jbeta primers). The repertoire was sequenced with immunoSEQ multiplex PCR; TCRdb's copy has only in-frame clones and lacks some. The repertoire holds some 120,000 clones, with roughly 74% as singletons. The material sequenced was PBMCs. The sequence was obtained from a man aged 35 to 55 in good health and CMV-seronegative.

The DNA of the CDR3 is TGTGCCAGCAGCGTAGCTACAGGGAACTCCTACGAGCAGTACTTC. Its protein product is CASSVATGNSYEQYF. The chain carries TRBV9 and TRBJ2-7; D may be TRBD1 (6 bases). Germline-derived CDR1 and CDR2 are SGDLS and YYNGEE. CDR3 length equals 15 residues. V lost 0 bases and J lost 0, with 10 bases in between.